These 31 T cell receptor beta chains share one sample of origin, sequenced in a study of OX40 agonist ivuxolimab in advanced cancers. Generated by immunoSEQ multiplex PCR, the TCRdb table keeps only in-frame clones and is missing some. This table has over 15,000 clones, around three quarters appearing once. The input for sequencing was CD4+ or CD8+ T cells sorted from blood, taken in a trial of the OX40 agonist ivuxolimab. The origin of the receptors is an adult with an advanced solid tumor such as melanoma, head and neck, liver or kidney cancer.

The genes are TRBV10-3 and TRBJ2-3; 8 nucleotides line up with TRBD2. The CDR3 runs 13 residues. J gave up 3 bases and V 9 bases, and 5 bases lay outside the gene matches. CDR1 and CDR2 (germline): ENHRY, SYGVKD. CDR3 residues: CAIWREETDTQYF. The CDR3 coding sequence is TGTGCCATATGGCGGGAGGAGACAGATACGCAGTATTTT.

The rearrangement links TRBV25-1 to TRBJ2-2, with D perhaps being TRBD1 or TRBD2 (5 bases each). The V gene lost 6 bases and the J gene lost 6 bases, with 14 bases spanning the gap. Germline V gene data show CDR1 as MGHDK and CDR2 as SYGVNS. CDR3 size: 14 residues. In DNA, the CDR3 is TGTGCCAGCAGGGGGCGGGTTGGGGCCGGGGAGCTGTTTTTT. Translating it yields CASRGRVGAGELFF.

The chain is built from TRBV14 and TRBJ2-1; D is unresolved. CDR1 SGHDN and CDR2 FVKESK come from the germline V gene. The CDR3 loop spans 13 amino acids. The V gene lost 3 bases and the J gene lost 4 bases, with 7 bases spanning the gap. The CDR3 protein is CASSHRLYNEQFF. The CDR3 region has the DNA TGTGCCAGCAGCCATCGATTATACAATGAGCAGTTCTTC.

The chain uses TRBV5-1 and TRBJ1-5, with D possibly TRBD1 on 5 matching bases. The CDR3 sequence is 14 residues long. The germline V gene has CDR1 SGHRS and CDR2 YFSETQ. V lost 0 bases and J 3 bases, leaving 7 bases between the germline ends. The chain's CDR3 is CASSLAGYNQPQHF. The DNA for the CDR3 is TGCGCCAGCAGCTTGGCAGGGTACAATCAGCCCCAGCATTTT. Full variable domain (missing parts from reference TRBV5-1 and TRBJ1-5): KAGVTQTPRYLIKTRGQQVTLSCSPISGHRSVSWYQQTPGQGLQFLFEYFSETQRNKGNFPGRFSGRQFSNSRSEMNVSTLELGDSALYLCASSLAGYNQPQHFGDGTRLSIL.

J is TRBJ1-1 and V is TRBV4-3, with a tentative D call TRBD1 (5 bases). The V end lost 0 bases, the J end lost 1 base, and 9 bases lay between the germline ends. The CDR3 is made up of 15 amino acids. Per germline, CDR1 LGHNA and CDR2 YSLEER. CDR3 protein: CASSQEGGKNTEAFF. The CDR3 DNA is TGCGCCAGCAGCCAAGAGGGGGGAAAGAACACTGAAGCTTTCTTT.

This chain links TRBV29-1 with TRBJ2-3, with D maybe TRBD1 (5 bases). The germline V gene has CDR1 SQVTM and CDR2 ANQGSEA. V was shortened by 0 bases and J by 1 base, with 14 bases between the two germline ends. The CDR3 runs to 16 residues. CDR3 protein: CSVEDWVGRGTDTQYF. In DNA, the CDR3 is TGCAGCGTTGAAGATTGGGTTGGCAGGGGCACAGATACGCAGTATTTT.

Regarding this clone: Different DNA sequences within this sample yield the same CDR3. The chain links TRBV7-9 to TRBJ2-1, with 11 bases identical to TRBD2. This CDR3 contains 15 residues. Trimming removed 1 base from V and 6 bases from J; junction bases left unmatched: 2. Germline lookup yields CDR1 SEHNR and CDR2 FQNEAQ (reference sequence). The CDR3 bases are TGTGCCAGCAGCTTAGGGCTAGCGGGGGGCAATGAGCAGTTCTTC. Translated: CASSLGLAGGNEQFF.

This clone was observed once. The rearrangement joins TRBV6-4 to TRBJ2-1, with 12 bases lining up with TRBD2. From germline, CDR1 is MRHNA and CDR2 SNTAGT. This CDR3 spans 14 amino acids. V lost 6 bases, J lost 5 bases, and 2 bases stayed unmatched. The chain's CDR3 is CASRRLAGDNEQFF. The CDR3, as DNA: TGTGCCAGCAGACGACTAGCGGGGGACAATGAGCAGTTCTTC.

The V gene is TRBV11-2, the J gene TRBJ2-6; 7 bases align to TRBD1. The germline V gene encodes CDR1 SGHAT and CDR2 FQNNGV. After removal of 6 bases from V and 0 bases from J, the junction contained 2 bases not matched to a gene. The CDR3 totals 15 residues. The CDR3 coding sequence is TGTGCCAGCAGTTCAGGGGGCTCTGGGGCCAACGTCCTGACTTTC. Translating it yields CASSSGGSGANVLTF.

CDR3 residues: CASSPIGGLPEAFF. The CDR3 region has the DNA TGCGCCAGCAGCCCCATCGGCGGGTTACCTGAAGCTTTCTTT. This sequence joins TRBV4-3 and TRBJ1-1; no clear D. V lost 4 bases and J lost 6, with 15 bases in between. CDR1 is LGHNA and CDR2 is YSLEER in the germline V gene. CDR3 size: 14 residues.

The chain couples TRBV27 to TRBJ2-2; tentatively, D is TRBD2 (6 bases). Germline-derived CDR1 and CDR2 are MNHEY and SMNVEV (reference sequence). V dropped 6 bases and J dropped 5 bases, with 16 bases sitting between them. The CDR3 spans 15 residues. CDR3 in amino acids: CASSPGGVKTGELFF. The CDR3 DNA is TGTGCCAGCAGCCCCGGCGGGGTAAAAACCGGGGAGCTGTTTTTT.

This chain links TRBV5-1 with TRBJ2-7; TRBD2 matches 12 bases. J lost 3 bases, V lost 6 bases, and 7 bases had no gene match. The CDR3 is 15 residues long. Germline V gives CDR1 SGHRS, CDR2 YFSETQ. The CDR3 sequence: CASTPTSGGIYEQYF. The CDR3 nucleotides read TGCGCCAGCACGCCGACTAGCGGGGGCATCTACGAGCAGTACTTC. The complete variable domain, with remaining parts taken from reference TRBV5-1 and TRBJ2-7, reads KAGVTQTPRYLIKTRGQQVTLSCSPISGHRSVSWYQQTPGQGLQFLFEYFSETQRNKGNFPGRFSGRQFSNSRSEMNVSTLELGDSALYLCASTPTSGGIYEQYFGPGTRLTVT.

The chain recombines TRBV27 with TRBJ2-7; D is uncertain. CDR3 length: 13 residues. V lost 5 bases to trimming and J lost 0 bases, with 8 bases between them. Looked up from germline, CDR1 is MNHEY and CDR2 is SMNVEV (reference sequence). DNA for the CDR3: TGTGCCAGCAGTGAGCGACTCTCCTACGAGCAGTACTTC. This translates into CASSERLSYEQYF.

The CDR3 DNA sequence: TGTGCCAGCAGCGAGTCGGGACAGGGGAAGCCCCAGCATTTT. Its translation: CASSESGQGKPQHF. The chain combines TRBV9 with TRBJ1-5, with 10 bases that match TRBD1. The CDR3 is 14 amino acids. Germline V gene data show CDR1 as SGDLS and CDR2 as YYNGEE. With 3 bases clipped from V and 8 bases from J, the junction kept 5 bases outside the gene matches.

The chain has TRBV29-1 and TRBJ2-2; TRBD2 aligns across 7 bases. Germline trimming cut 3 bases from V and 6 bases from J; bases unmatched to any gene: 4. CDR3 length: 13 residues. Germline values: CDR1 SQVTM, CDR2 ANQGSEA. In DNA, the CDR3 is TGCAGCGTTGAGGGACTACCACCCGGGGAGCTGTTTTTT. It encodes CSVEGLPPGELFF.

V and J are TRBV4-1 and TRBJ1-4; D is uncertain. This CDR3 spans 18 amino acids. Germline V gene sequence: CDR1 MGHRA, CDR2 YSYEKL. Trimming cost V 4 bases and J 2 bases, with 20 bases left between them. CDR3 sequence (DNA): TGCGCCAGCAGCCTCTCGCCCCCGGGTTTGAGCACTAATGAAAAACTGTTTTTT. This encodes CASSLSPPGLSTNEKLFF.

The V and J genes are TRBV7-6 and TRBJ2-7, with 9 bases aligning to TRBD1. The junction had 6 bases not matched to a gene; V was cut back by 0 bases and J by 3 bases. CDR1 and CDR2 (germline): SGHVS, FNYEAQ. The CDR3 totals 16 residues. The CDR3 sequence: CASSLAPGQGYYEQYF. DNA of the CDR3: TGTGCCAGCAGCTTAGCGCCGGGACAGGGATACTACGAGCAGTACTTC.

This clone is medium-sized in the sample. The chain couples TRBV2 to TRBJ1-1, with D hard to call. This CDR3 has 13 amino acids. Per the germline V gene, CDR1 is SNHLY and CDR2 is FYNNEI. V was trimmed by 0 bases and J by 8 bases, leaving 10 bases between them. DNA of the CDR3: TGTGCCAGCAGTGAAGCGAATAGGCCAGAAGCTTTCTTT. It translates to CASSEANRPEAFF.

V is TRBV5-5 and J is TRBJ1-5, with 8 bases fitting TRBD1. The CDR3 consists of 15 residues. Germline loops: CDR1 SGHKS, CDR2 YYEKEE (reference sequence). Unmatched junction bases numbered 4, after V lost 0 bases and J lost 5 bases. The CDR3 DNA is TGTGCCAGCAGCTTGGGGCAGGGGGCGCATCAGCCCCAGCATTTT. Its protein is CASSLGQGAHQPQHF.

By sample fraction, this clone is medium-sized. The chain has TRBV27 and TRBJ1-2; weak D call: TRBD1 (5 bases). Germline values: CDR1 MNHEY, CDR2 SMNVEV (reference sequence). V gave up 3 bases and J gave up 4 bases, with 9 bases separating them. The CDR3 totals 13 residues. The CDR3 spells CASSLSRGYGYTF. In nucleotides, the CDR3 is TGTGCCAGCAGTTTGAGTAGGGGCTATGGCTACACCTTC.

This clone was picked up a small number of times. The V call is TRBV6-1, the J call TRBJ2-1; 13 bases align to TRBD2. This CDR3 comprises 19 residues. Germline V gene data show CDR1 as MNHNS and CDR2 as SASEGT. Trimming at V came to 2 bases and at J to 7 bases, leaving 14 bases not matched to a gene. This CDR3 reads CASSEFPRPTSGGRNEQFF. The CDR3 region has the DNA TGTGCCAGCAGTGAATTTCCCCGCCCGACTAGCGGGGGGAGGAATGAGCAGTTCTTC.

This clone appeared a single time. The chain employs TRBV27 and TRBJ2-7; D might be TRBD2 (6 bases). V lost 4 bases, J lost 6 bases, and 19 bases lay in between. The CDR3 consists of 15 residues. CDR1 MNHEY and CDR2 SMNVEV come from the germline V gene (reference sequence). CDR3 amino acids: CASSSFSGQGSEQYF. The CDR3 DNA is TGTGCCAGCAGTTCCTTTAGCGGCCAGGGCTCCGAGCAGTACTTC.

This chain connects TRBV29-1 to TRBJ2-2; 7 bases fit TRBD2. V shed 2 bases and J 3 bases; nucleotides not matched to a gene: 0. Germline V gene data show CDR1 as SQVTM and CDR2 as ANQGSEA. The CDR3 runs to 13 residues. This CDR3 reads CSVELADTGELFF. The CDR3 coding sequence is TGCAGCGTTGAACTAGCGGACACCGGGGAGCTGTTTTTT.

The genes are TRBV6-6 and TRBJ2-2, with D maybe TRBD1 (5 bases). The CDR3 runs to 16 residues. The V and J ends lost 0 bases and 1 base respectively, with 9 bases between them. Germline-derived CDR1 and CDR2 are MNHNY and SVGAGI (reference sequence). The CDR3 region has the DNA TGTGCCAGCAGTTACTCGATGGACAAGAACACCGGGGAGCTGTTTTTT. Translation: CASSYSMDKNTGELFF.

The chain couples TRBV4-1 to TRBJ1-3; D not resolved. Per the germline V gene, CDR1 is MGHRA and CDR2 is YSYEKL. Trimming stripped 0 bases from V and 8 bases from J, with 14 bases between. The CDR3 is made up of 15 amino acids. CDR3 in amino acids: CASSQEDPRGYTIYF. The CDR3 DNA sequence: TGCGCCAGCAGCCAAGAGGATCCCCGAGGTTACACCATATATTTT.

The chain recombines TRBV5-1 with TRBJ2-7, with D perhaps matching TRBD1 or TRBD2 (5 bases each). The CDR3 totals 15 residues. Germline assignment: CDR1 SGHRS and CDR2 YFSETQ. With 4 bases removed from V and 3 bases from J, the gap between germline ends came to 17 bases. CDR3: CASSPYDQGDYEQYF. CDR3 coding DNA: TGCGCCAGCAGCCCATACGACCAGGGAGACTACGAGCAGTACTTC.

The rearrangement joins TRBV4-2 to TRBJ2-6; possibly TRBD1 or TRBD2 for D (5 bases each). The CDR3 runs to 16 residues. V lost 4 bases and J lost 4, with 14 bases in between. CDR1 and CDR2 (germline): LGHNA, YNFKEQ. CDR3 sequence (DNA): TGTGCCAGCAGCCCACGGGCAGGGACCGGGGCCAACGTCCTGACTTTC. It encodes CASSPRAGTGANVLTF.

The chain carries TRBV5-1 and TRBJ2-1; D is possibly TRBD1 (5 bases). Trimming shortened V by 2 bases and J by 8 bases, and 11 bases separated the two germline ends. Germline V gene lookup returns CDR1 SGHRS and CDR2 YFSETQ. The CDR3 extends over 13 amino acids. The CDR3 loop reads CASSFSGIDEQFF. The CDR3 DNA reads TGCGCCAGCAGCTTTTCAGGGATAGATGAGCAGTTCTTC.

CDR3 nucleotide sequence: TGTGCCACCTCAGACAGGGACGTCAGGAACGAGGAGACCCAGTACTTC. Translated: CATSDRDVRNEETQYF. The rearrangement uses TRBV15 and TRBJ2-5; 7 bases agree with TRBD1. Germline-derived CDR1 and CDR2 are LNHNV and YYDKDF (reference sequence). The trim removed 8 bases at V and 5 bases at J, leaving 17 bases unmatched. The CDR3 runs to 16 residues.

This chain uses TRBV7-2 with TRBJ2-7; 11 bases match TRBD2. The CDR3 contains 15 residues. CDR1 is SGHTA, CDR2 FQGNSA, per germline. J gave up 5 bases and V 5 bases, and 8 bases lay outside the gene matches. CDR3 amino acids: CASSNRLAGGDEQYF. CDR3 DNA sequence: TGTGCCAGCAGCAACCGGCTAGCGGGAGGTGACGAGCAGTACTTC. The full variable domain, in which reference TRBV7-2 and TRBJ2-7 provide the parts outside the CDR3, is GAGVSQSPSNKVTEKGKDVELRCDPISGHTALYWYRQSLGQGLEFLIYFQGNSAPDKSGLPSDRFSAERTGGSVSTLTIQRTQQEDSAVYLCASSNRLAGGDEQYFGPGTRLTVT.

Written as DNA, the CDR3 is TGTGCCAGCAGCCCGGAGGGCGGGGAGACCCAGTACTTC. This translates into CASSPEGGETQYF. The chain uses TRBV9 and TRBJ2-5, with a tentative D call TRBD2 (6 bases). V lost 4 bases to trimming and J lost 5 bases, with 12 bases between them. The CDR3 is made up of 13 amino acids. Germline CDR1 and CDR2: SGDLS and YYNGEE. The full variable domain, with the rest looked up from reference TRBV9 and TRBJ2-5, is DSGVTQTPKHLITATGQRVTLRCSPRSGDLSVYWYQQSLDQGLQFLIQYYNGEERAKGNILERFSAQQFPDLHSELNLSSLELGDSALYFCASSPEGGETQYFGPGTRLLVL.